The 20 T cell receptor beta chains below come from one sample, sequenced in a study of T cell repertoires in cytomegalovirus infection (dated by TCRdb to between 2019 and 2020). The sequencing machine was an Illumina HiSeq 1500. TCRdb reworked the public reads: Q25 trimming with fastp, MiXCR clone assembly, productive beta chains retained. Rows with one shared CDR3 protein collapse into an entry with the most common genes and DNA. This sample comprises about 600,000 distinct CDR3 sequences, less than 25% of them detected only once. The top ten clonotypes cover 6.5% to 10% of the sample. The sample taken for sequencing was CD8+ T cells from PBMCs. The receptors were gathered from a human donor in good health (CMV status not recorded). Some clones in this sample may be carry-over from other donors' samples.

The V gene is TRBV12-5, the J gene TRBJ2-1, with D possibly TRBD1 on 5 matching bases. Germline V lookup: CDR1 LGHNT, CDR2 FRNRAP. V gave up 5 bases and J gave up 6 bases, with 17 bases separating them. CDR3 length equals 15 residues. The CDR3 DNA follows: TGTGCTAGTGGTCCCCCCGACAGAATCTTCAATGAGCAGTTCTTC. Translation: CASGPPDRIFNEQFF.

This clonotype came up many times. The chain joins TRBV25-1 to TRBJ1-5, with D possibly TRBD1 on 6 matching bases. The CDR3 spans 15 residues. Between the trimmed V and J ends, which lost 4 bases and 8 bases, there was a span of 18 bases. Looked up from germline, CDR1 is MGHDK and CDR2 is SYGVNS. CDR3 loop: CASSATWGRGEPQHF. The CDR3 coding sequence is TGTGCCAGCAGTGCTACGTGGGGGCGAGGGGAGCCCCAGCATTTT.

This clonotype was detected only a few times. V and J are TRBV5-5 and TRBJ1-1; 9 bases agree with TRBD1. Losses at the gene ends were 2 bases for V and 5 bases for J; bases not matched to a gene: 10. The CDR3 has 16 amino acids. Germline CDR1 and CDR2: SGHKS and YYEKEE (reference sequence). The CDR3 DNA follows: TGTGCCAGCAGCTTCGATTCCGGGACAGGGAGGACTGAAGCTTTCTTT. Amino acids: CASSFDSGTGRTEAFF.

The chain couples TRBV7-8 to TRBJ1-4; no definite D call. This CDR3 comprises 13 residues. From germline, CDR1 is SGHVS and CDR2 FQNEAQ. The V end was cut by 1 base, the J end by 6 bases, with 6 bases between. CDR3 amino acids: CASSLGSHEKLFF. In DNA form, the CDR3 reads TGTGCCAGCAGCTTAGGTTCTCATGAAAAACTGTTTTTT.

In this sample, this clonotype turned up once. The chain is built from TRBV6-5 and TRBJ2-3, with 9 bases identical to TRBD2. Germline V lookup: CDR1 MNHEY, CDR2 SVGAGI. Trimming removed 6 bases from V and 3 bases from J; junction bases left unmatched: 10. The CDR3 is 16 amino acids. In nucleotides, the CDR3 is TGTGCCAGCAGCCTACTGTCAGCGGGGGGAACAGATACGCAGTATTTT. It codes for CASSLLSAGGTDTQYF.

In this sample, this clonotype turned up a few times. The rearrangement joins TRBV7-6 to TRBJ2-7; D may be TRBD2 (5 bases). The germline gives CDR1 SGHVS, CDR2 FNYEAQ. The CDR3 length is 14 residues. V shed 5 bases and J shed 0 bases, with 11 bases lying between them. CDR3 loop: CASSTSGSSYEQYF. As DNA, the CDR3 is TGTGCCAGCAGCACCAGCGGTAGCTCCTACGAGCAGTACTTC.

This clonotype was seen only a few times. The chain has TRBV7-6 and TRBJ2-5; D may be TRBD1 or TRBD2 (5 bases each). The CDR3 covers 16 residues. Trimming stripped 2 bases from V and 5 bases from J, with 18 bases between. The germline V gene has CDR1 SGHVS and CDR2 FNYEAQ. CDR3 sequence: CASSLRTLEGWETQYF. Written as DNA, the CDR3 is TGTGCCAGCAGCTTAAGGACACTAGAGGGGTGGGAGACCCAGTACTTC.

This clonotype was picked up a small number of times. J is TRBJ2-1 and V is TRBV20-1; D tentatively reads TRBD1 or TRBD2 (5 bases each). The CDR3 length is 13 residues. Germline V lookup: CDR1 DFQATT, CDR2 SNEGSKA (reference sequence). V was cut by 3 bases and J by 7 bases, with 13 bases left in between. CDR3 sequence (DNA): TGCAGTGCTAGCGGGGCGAGGAGGAATGAGCAGTTCTTC. This encodes CSASGARRNEQFF.

The chain carries TRBV20-1 and TRBJ2-7, with 9 bases lining up with TRBD2. Germline CDR1 and CDR2: DFQATT and SNEGSKA (reference sequence). The CDR3 extends over 15 amino acids. V lost 4 bases, J lost 5 bases, and 12 bases stayed unmatched. CDR3 DNA: TGCAGTGCTATTTACCTTAGCGGGGGTTCCCACGAGCAGTACTTC. It codes for CSAIYLSGGSHEQYF.

This clonotype was recorded at least ten times. The J gene is TRBJ1-1, the V gene TRBV28; D not certain. This CDR3 has 16 amino acids. The germline CDR1 and CDR2 sequences are MDHEN and SYDVKM. V shed 3 bases and J shed 6 bases, with 20 bases lying between them. In DNA, the CDR3 is TGTGCCAGCAGTTTGCCCCGATGGTCCGAACAGTCTGAAGCTTTCTTT. Translated, it gives CASSLPRWSEQSEAFF. Complete variable domain (other parts from reference TRBV28 and TRBJ1-1): DVKVTQSSRYLVKRTGEKVFLECVQDMDHENMFWYRQDPGLGLRLIYFSYDVKMKEKGDIPEGYSVSREKKERFSLILESASTNQTSMYLCASSLPRWSEQSEAFFGQGTRLTVV.

The genes are TRBV11-2 and TRBJ1-2, with D perhaps TRBD1 (6 bases). Trimming took 6 bases from V and 4 from J, leaving 12 bases between them. The CDR3 has 13 residues. CDR1 is SGHAT, CDR2 FQNNGV, per germline. In DNA, the CDR3 is TGTGCCAGCAGACGCGACAGGCGCTATGGCTACACCTTC. Translation gives CASRRDRRYGYTF.

In its sample, this clonotype was seen a few times. The rearrangement links TRBV27 to TRBJ1-6; the match to TRBD1 covers 7 bases. The junction had 1 base not matched to a gene; V was cut back by 2 bases and J by 9 bases. The germline V gene encodes CDR1 MNHEY and CDR2 SMNVEV (reference sequence). The CDR3 is 13 residues long. DNA of the CDR3: TGTGCCAGCAGTTTAAAGGGGGCTTCACCCCTCCACTTT. Its protein is CASSLKGASPLHF.

This clonotype has a handful of counts. The J gene is TRBJ1-1, the V gene TRBV7-2, with no clear D. The CDR3 spans 12 residues. Germline CDR1 SGHTA, CDR2 FQGNSA. V was cut by 1 base and J by 8 bases, with 8 bases left in between. The CDR3 sequence: CASSLVEVEAFF. DNA for the CDR3: TGTGCCAGCAGCTTAGTTGAGGTAGAAGCTTTCTTT.

The chain links TRBV6-5 to TRBJ2-5, with a possible D match to TRBD2 (5 bases). V was pared by 0 bases and J by 4 bases, with 12 bases between. The CDR3 runs to 15 residues. Germline V gene sequence: CDR1 MNHEY, CDR2 SVGAGI. The CDR3 sequence is CASSYSNSRVETQYF. CDR3 nucleotide sequence: TGTGCCAGCAGTTACTCGAACTCGAGGGTAGAGACCCAGTACTTC.

The rearrangement uses TRBV14 and TRBJ1-4, with TRBD1 identical over 7 bases. The CDR3 covers 15 residues. V trimming: 3 bases; J trimming: 5 bases; junction bases outside the gene matches: 6. In germline, CDR1 is SGHDN, CDR2 FVKESK. The CDR3 DNA follows: TGTGCCAGCAGCCAGAGGAGGGGGCCGAATGAAAAACTGTTTTTT. It encodes CASSQRRGPNEKLFF.

The chain has TRBV9 and TRBJ2-1; D may correspond to TRBD1 or TRBD2 (5 bases each). Germline V gives CDR1 SGDLS, CDR2 YYNGEE. This CDR3 is built from 16 residues. V lost 0 bases and J 3 bases, leaving 13 bases between the germline ends. The CDR3 region is CASSVGEGLVYNEQFF. The CDR3 DNA sequence: TGTGCCAGCAGCGTAGGTGAGGGGCTTGTCTACAATGAGCAGTTCTTC.

This clonotype showed up just a few times. The V call is TRBV29-1, the J call TRBJ2-1, with 8 nucleotides matching TRBD2. After removal of 4 bases from V and 2 bases from J, the junction contained 10 bases not matched to a gene. The CDR3 extends over 16 amino acids. Germline V gives CDR1 SQVTM, CDR2 ANQGSEA. CDR3 protein: CSVVGGGAGAYNEQFF. Written as DNA, the CDR3 is TGCAGCGTTGTGGGGGGAGGAGCGGGGGCCTACAATGAGCAGTTCTTC.

Only a few counts were recorded for this clonotype. The chain recombines TRBV27 with TRBJ2-6, with D perhaps TRBD1 (5 bases). Germline loops: CDR1 MNHEY, CDR2 SMNVEV (reference sequence). CDR3 length: 18 amino acids. With 3 bases removed from V and 4 bases from J, the gap between germline ends came to 19 bases. The CDR3 bases are TGTGCCAGCAGTTTCCTTGGAACCGACAGTTCAGGGGCCAACGTCCTGACTTTC. Translated, it gives CASSFLGTDSSGANVLTF.

This chain uses TRBV20-1 with TRBJ1-1; D gene unclear. V shed 1 base and J shed 0 bases, with 15 bases lying between them. Per germline, CDR1 DFQATT and CDR2 SNEGSKA (reference sequence). This CDR3 contains 16 residues. Here the CDR3 reads CSARVWPGQLNTEAFF. CDR3 in DNA: TGCAGTGCTAGAGTCTGGCCCGGCCAACTGAACACTGAAGCTTTCTTT.

This clonotype occurred a few times. This chain links TRBV4-2 with TRBJ2-3, with TRBD1 matching 11 bases. In germline, CDR1 is LGHNA, CDR2 YNFKEQ. V lost 2 bases, J lost 8 bases, and 9 bases stayed unmatched. This CDR3 region has 16 residues. The CDR3 spells CASSQMIRDRGITQYF. The CDR3 DNA is TGTGCCAGCAGCCAAATGATCCGGGACAGGGGGATTACGCAGTATTTT.